The sequence of this TCR beta chain was determined in a study of shared clonotypes between healthy human individuals. Trimming took 1 base from V and 4 from J, leaving 9 bases between them. The length of the CDR3 is 14 residues. Germline CDR1 is SGHVS and CDR2 is FQNEAQ. Turning to this clone: The antigen is undetermined.

Points from the study as a whole: Sequencing depth was a factor that was expected to affect clonotype sharing among donors.

Sequencing used immunoSEQ multiplex PCR; TCRdb keeps in-frame clones, though not all of them. Among about 340,000 clones, 73% were seen once, and the ten largest hold about 10%. Input material: memory CD4+ T cells sorted from blood. Regarding subset: CD45RA-negative fraction. This clonotype was sampled from a man aged 25 to 45 in good health. This sequence joins TRBV7-8 and TRBJ2-3; no reliable D call. The CDR3 bases are TGTGCCAGCAGCTTAGGGCAGCCCGCAGATACGCAGTATTTT. As protein: CASSLGQPADTQYF.